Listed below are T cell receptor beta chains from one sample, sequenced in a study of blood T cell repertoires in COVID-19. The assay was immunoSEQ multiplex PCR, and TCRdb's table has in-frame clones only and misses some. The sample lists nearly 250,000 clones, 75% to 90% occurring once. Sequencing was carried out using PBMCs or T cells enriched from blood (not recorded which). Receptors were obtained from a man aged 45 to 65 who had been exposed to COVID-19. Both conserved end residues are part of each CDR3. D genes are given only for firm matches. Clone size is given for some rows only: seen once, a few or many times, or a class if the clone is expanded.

TGTGCCAGCAGCTATGGGACTCCAGGTGAAAAACTGTTTTTT	CASSYGTPGEKLFF	NA	TRBJ1-4	NA	TRBV5-6
TGTGCCAGCAGTGATGAGGCTTTATGGGGGGAGCTGTTTTTT	CASSDEALWGELFF	NA	TRBJ2-2	NA	TRBV2
TGCGCCAGCAGCTTGGCTCAGGGGGGCGAGCAGTACTTC	CASSLAQGGEQYF	NA	TRBJ2-7	NA	TRBV5-1
TGTGCCAGCAGTTACACGAGGGGACTAGCGGGAGAGACAGATACGCAGTATTTT	CASSYTRGLAGETDTQYF	TRBD2	TRBJ2-3	once	TRBV6-2/TRBV6-3
TGCGCCAGCAGCTTTCTAGCGTCAGACTCAGATACGCAGTATTTT	CASSFLASDSDTQYF	NA	TRBJ2-3	NA	TRBV5-1
TGTGCCAGCAGTTGGTTAGACAATAATTCACCCCTCCACTTT	CASSWLDNNSPLHF	NA	TRBJ1-6	NA	TRBV19
TGCGCCAGCAGCACCGTGGGGGGTGGCACCGGGGAGCTGTTTTTT	CASSTVGGGTGELFF	NA	TRBJ2-2	NA	TRBV5-1
TGTGCCAGCAGTGGGCCGGGGGAGACCCAGTACTTC	CASSGPGETQYF	NA	TRBJ2-5	NA	TRBV28
TGTGCCAGCAGTTTACTGAGTCTCCCCAAGCCCCAGCATTTT	CASSLLSLPKPQHF	NA	TRBJ1-5	NA	TRBV28
TGTGCCAGCAGCTCGCCGCGGGGCGGGAACACTGAAGCTTTCTTT	CASSSPRGGNTEAFF	NA	TRBJ1-1	NA	TRBV5-4
TGTGCCAGCAGCTCAGGGTACTATGGCTACACCTTC	CASSSGYYGYTF	NA	TRBJ1-2	once	TRBV27
TGTGCCAGCCCGCCTAGCGGGGGGTTACTAAGCACAGATACGCAGTATTTT	CASPPSGGLLSTDTQYF	TRBD2	TRBJ2-3	NA	TRBV7-9
TGTGCCAGCAGCGTAGGACAGATCTATGGCTACACCTTC	CASSVGQIYGYTF	NA	TRBJ1-2	NA	TRBV9
TGCGCCAGCAGCTTGAATTTGGGCGGGACAGATACGCAGTATTTT	CASSLNLGGTDTQYF	NA	TRBJ2-3	NA	TRBV5-1
TGTGCCTGGAGTGTTTGGCCCGGAGCTTCCGGGGAGCTGTTTTTT	CAWSVWPGASGELFF	NA	TRBJ2-2	NA	TRBV30
TGTGCCAGCAGTGAAGCGAGTAAGCGGACTAACACCGGGGAGCTGTTTTTT	CASSEASKRTNTGELFF	NA	TRBJ2-2	NA	TRBV2
TGTGCTAGTGGTTTGGTACTTCGGGTGGGAACAGGGCCGACGAACACCGGGGAGCTGTTTTTT	CASGLVLRVGTGPTNTGELFF	NA	TRBJ2-2	few	TRBV12-5
TGTGCCAGCAGTTTGGGAATGAGAGGGGGCAGGGGGTATGGCTACACCTTC	CASSLGMRGGRGYGYTF	TRBD1	TRBJ1-2	NA	TRBV27
TGTGCCAGCAGTGAATGGTTGTTGGGACAGGGGTCCAATCAGCCCCAGCATTTT	CASSEWLLGQGSNQPQHF	TRBD1	TRBJ1-5	NA	TRBV2